This is a list of T cell receptor beta chains from one sample in a study of blood T cell repertoires in COVID-19. Only in-frame clones appear in the TCRdb table, and some are missing; sequencing was by immunoSEQ multiplex PCR. The table shows roughly 29,000 clones, with approximately 90% occurring only once. Sequenced input: peripheral blood. These receptors were obtained from a human donor in a cohort sampled during active COVID-19. The CDR3 runs from the conserved cysteine through the conserved F or W. The order of the fields is clone size, V gene, J gene, D gene, CDR3 length, CDR3 DNA, CDR3 protein. A D gene is named only where the DNA matches it firmly. Not all rows give a size; the values are once, few, many and, for expanded clones, a class.

>.|TRBV5-4|TRBJ1-2|.|14
TGTGCCAGCAGTTGGATCGGGGGGCTAGAAGGCTACACCTTC
CASSWIGGLEGYTF
>.|TRBV7-8|TRBJ1-5|TRBD1|15
TGTGCCAGCAGCCCTGGGACAGGGGTAACTCAGCCCCAGCATTTT
CASSPGTGVTQPQHF
>.|TRBV7-8|TRBJ1-5|.|15
TGTGCCAGCAGCTTAGATCACTCCTACAATCAGCCCCAGCATTTT
CASSLDHSYNQPQHF
>.|TRBV18|TRBJ1-4|.|13
TGTGCCAGCTCACATGAGGGAACTGAAAAACTGTTTTTT
CASSHEGTEKLFF
>.|TRBV6-5|TRBJ1-1|.|13
TGTGCCAGCAGATACACTAGGAACACTGAAGCTTTCTTT
CASRYTRNTEAFF
>.|TRBV6-1|TRBJ2-2|TRBD1|16
TGTGCCAGCAGTGACCGGACAGGGACGAACACCGGGGAGCTGTTTTTT
CASSDRTGTNTGELFF
>.|TRBV28|TRBJ2-7|.|12
TGTGCCAGCAGTTTCGGTGCATACGAGCAGTACTTC
CASSFGAYEQYF
>.|TRBV2|TRBJ2-5|TRBD2|16
TGTGCCAGCAGCGCGGGACTATGGAGCACGCAAGAGACCCAGTACTTC
CASSAGLWSTQETQYF
>.|TRBV29-1|TRBJ2-7|TRBD1|12
TGCAGCGTCAAGACAGGGTTCGACGAGCAGTACTTC
CSVKTGFDEQYF
>.|TRBV5-5|TRBJ1-1|TRBD1|16
TGTGCCAGCAGCTCCTCAGGGGGCTTGGGGAACACTGAAGCTTTCTTT
CASSSSGGLGNTEAFF
>once|TRBV7-2|TRBJ2-3|TRBD1|14
TGTGCCAGCAGACCCCCAGGGGGCCCAGATACGCAGTATTTT
CASRPPGGPDTQYF
>.|TRBV5-1|TRBJ2-7|TRBD1|14
TGCGCCAGCAGCCGGGACAGGGGCTCCTACGAGCAGTACTTC
CASSRDRGSYEQYF
>.|TRBV18|TRBJ2-1|TRBD1|15
TGTGCCAGCTCACCACCTCAGGGGGCCCACAATGAGCAGTTCTTC
CASSPPQGAHNEQFF
>medium-sized|TRBV6-2/TRBV6-3|TRBJ2-1|.|16
TGTGCCAGCAGTTACACGTACCAGGGCTCCGACAATGAGCAGTTCTTC
CASSYTYQGSDNEQFF
>.|TRBV10-3|TRBJ2-6|TRBD2|18
TGTGCCATCAGCCCGGGGACTAGCGGAGGGCGGGGGGCCAACGTCCTGACTTTC
CAISPGTSGGRGANVLTF
>.|TRBV25-1|TRBJ2-5|.|15
TGTGCCAGCAGTGACCCGGACACCCTGGGGGAGACCCAGTACTTC
CASSDPDTLGETQYF
>.|TRBV11-3|TRBJ2-1|TRBD2|17
TGTGCCAGCAGCTCCTCTAGCGGGAGGGCCCTATGGAATGAGCAGTTCTTC
CASSSSSGRALWNEQFF
>medium-sized|TRBV7-9|TRBJ2-7|TRBD2|17
TGTGCCAGCAGCCCCACGCGACTAGCGGGAGGGACCTACGAGCAGTACTTC
CASSPTRLAGGTYEQYF
>.|TRBV5-1|TRBJ2-7|TRBD2|12
TGCGCCAGCAGCTGGGGGGGCTACGAGCAGTACTTC
CASSWGGYEQYF
>.|TRBV28|TRBJ1-2|.|18
TGTGCCAGCAGTTTATCTCGACAGCTGACATCAGTTAACTATGGCTACACCTTC
CASSLSRQLTSVNYGYTF
>once|TRBV29-1|TRBJ2-5|.|12
TGCAGCGTCGAGATACTCCAAGAGACCCAGTACTTC
CSVEILQETQYF
>once|TRBV12-3/TRBV12-4|TRBJ2-7|.|13
TGTGCCAGCAGCACCGGTGGGGGCCGCGAGCAGTACTTC
CASSTGGGREQYF
>.|TRBV19|TRBJ1-1|.|14
TGTGCCAGTAGCTCCCACGGTCTACCACCTGAAGCTTTCTTT
CASSSHGLPPEAFF
>.|TRBV2|TRBJ2-2|.|16
TGTGCCAGCAGTGAGATAAGTAGCGGAGGGACCGGGGAGCTGTTTTTT
CASSEISSGGTGELFF
>.|TRBV7-8|TRBJ2-2|TRBD2|15
TGTGCCAGCAGAATCCGGGGGGGCGACACCGGGGAGCTGTTTTTT
CASRIRGGDTGELFF
>.|TRBV5-1|TRBJ1-2|TRBD1|16
TGCGCCAGCAGCTTACTAGACAGGGATTTTGGAGGGGGCTACACCTTC
CASSLLDRDFGGGYTF
>.|TRBV3-1/TRBV3-2|TRBJ2-4|TRBD2|17
TGTGCCAGCAGCCAAGGGCGTCGCCGGGGGGGACAAAACATTCAGTACTTC
CASSQGRRRGGQNIQYF
>.|TRBV6-5|TRBJ2-7|.|15
TGTGCCAGCATCCGGGGGGACACCCTCTCCTACGAGCAGTACTTC
CASIRGDTLSYEQYF
>.|TRBV3-1/TRBV3-2|TRBJ2-7|TRBD2|16
TGTGCCAGCAGCCAAGAAAGGGCGGGGGGGCTTGACGAGCAGTACTTC
CASSQERAGGLDEQYF
>.|TRBV29-1|TRBJ2-7|.|15
TGCAGCGTTGAAATGCCCCCTCGAGGCTCCTACGAGCAGTACTTC
CSVEMPPRGSYEQYF
>once|TRBV28|TRBJ1-2|TRBD1|15
TGTGCCAGCAGTCCTGACAGGGGTCCGCGATATGGCTACACCTTC
CASSPDRGPRYGYTF
>.|TRBV3-1/TRBV3-2|TRBJ1-2|TRBD1|16
TGTGCCAGCAGCCACAAGACAGGGGAGGGGAACTATGGCTACACCTTC
CASSHKTGEGNYGYTF
>few|TRBV11-2|TRBJ1-1|.|13
TGTGCCAGCAGCTTAGGACTCCCCACTGAAGCTTTCTTT
CASSLGLPTEAFF
>once|TRBV5-1|TRBJ2-3|.|16
TGCGCCAGCAGCTTGGCGGGGAGAGCCGACACAGATACGCAGTATTTT
CASSLAGRADTDTQYF
>once|TRBV6-6|TRBJ1-3|TRBD1|16
TGTGCCAGCAGTTACGCCACAGGGGGCTTTGGAAACACCATATATTTT
CASSYATGGFGNTIYF
>.|TRBV19|TRBJ1-5|.|16
TGTGCCAGTAGTGCAACTACATTGTACGGCAATCAGCCCCAGCATTTT
CASSATTLYGNQPQHF
>few|TRBV2|TRBJ2-7|TRBD1|14
TGTGCCAGCAGTGTGTGGGACAGAGAATACGAGCAGTACTTC
CASSVWDREYEQYF
>.|TRBV4-2|TRBJ2-3|.|16
TGTGCCAGCAGCCAAGAAAAAGCGGGCTTCACAGATACGCAGTATTTT
CASSQEKAGFTDTQYF
>.|TRBV5-1|TRBJ2-1|.|16
TGCGCCAGCAGCTTGAATAGCGTGAGCTCCTACAATGAGCAGTTCTTC
CASSLNSVSSYNEQFF
>.|TRBV5-6|TRBJ1-5|TRBD1|15
TGTGCCAGCAGCTTCGGGACAGGAGCAAATCAGCCCCAGCATTTT
CASSFGTGANQPQHF
>once|TRBV7-8|TRBJ1-4|TRBD1|13
TGTGCCAGCAGCCTACAGGGGGCGTATAAACTGTTTTTT
CASSLQGAYKLFF
>.|TRBV10-3|TRBJ1-3|TRBD1|16
TGTGCCATCAGTGGACAGGGGGTCCTCTCTGGAAACACCATATATTTT
CAISGQGVLSGNTIYF
>.|TRBV2|TRBJ2-7|.|12
TGTGCCAGCAGTGGACTAGACTACGAGCAGTACTTC
CASSGLDYEQYF
>once|TRBV15|TRBJ2-6|.|16
TGTGCCACCAGCAGAGTCGTTGGACAGGGGGCCAACGTCCTGACTTTC
CATSRVVGQGANVLTF
>few|TRBV30|TRBJ1-6|.|13
TGTGCCTGGAGTGCAGTACAGGCTACGAAACTCCACTTT
CAWSAVQATKLHF
>once|TRBV25-1|TRBJ2-7|TRBD1|14
TGTGCCAGCAGTGGACAGGGGGTAAGCTACGAGCAGTACTTC
CASSGQGVSYEQYF
>few|TRBV6-6|TRBJ1-1|TRBD1|14
TGTGCCAGCAGGCGACAGGGCGTAAGCACTGAAGCTTTCTTT
CASRRQGVSTEAFF
>medium-sized|TRBV11-2|TRBJ1-1|.|14
TGTGCCAGCAGCCCAGCGGGCACGAACACTGAAGCTTTCTTT
CASSPAGTNTEAFF
>few|TRBV19|TRBJ1-5|.|16
TGTGCCAGTAGTATAGCGGCCGGGGGTGGCAATCAGCCCCAGCATTTT
CASSIAAGGGNQPQHF
>once|TRBV6-1|TRBJ2-1|.|15
TGTGCCAGCAGTGAATTTCACAACCAGTACAATGAGCAGTTCTTC
CASSEFHNQYNEQFF
>.|TRBV6-5|TRBJ1-2|.|13
TGTGCCAGCAGTCTAGACAGGAACTATGGCTACACCTTC
CASSLDRNYGYTF
>.|TRBV5-4|TRBJ1-2|.|15
TGTGCCAGCAGCTTGGAAGGGGCGCGGGGTCAAGGCTACACCTTC
CASSLEGARGQGYTF
>.|TRBV19|TRBJ2-2|.|13
TGTGCCAGTAGTATCCGGGAGATCGGGGAGCTGTTTTTT
CASSIREIGELFF
>.|TRBV19|TRBJ2-7|TRBD1|15
TGTGCCAGTAGTATCCAGGGACAGGGGAGTTACGAGCAGTACTTC
CASSIQGQGSYEQYF
>.|TRBV12-3/TRBV12-4|TRBJ2-2|.|13
TGTGCCAGCAGCCCCCGGGGGACCGGGGAGCTGTTTTTT
CASSPRGTGELFF
>once|TRBV3-1/TRBV3-2|TRBJ2-1|TRBD2|17
TGTGCCAGCAGCCAAGACCGAAAGCGGGAGGGAATGAATGAGCAGTTCTTC
CASSQDRKREGMNEQFF
>few|TRBV30|TRBJ1-5|TRBD1|13
TGTGCCTGGAGAGGACAGGCCAATCAGCCCCAGCATTTT
CAWRGQANQPQHF